This T cell receptor beta chain was profiled in a study of blood T cell repertoires in COVID-19. Study-level information: Some COVID-19 samples were acute and others convalescent; all came from the United States, Italy and Spain. T cells, B-cell-depleted T cells, or PBMCs supplied cDNA or gDNA.

Original methodology: Cell counts per sample came from amplifying reference gene primers. TCRdb keeps only in-frame clones here, not all; method: immunoSEQ multiplex PCR. Clone size and V and J calls were adopted from that table, with D and trimming inferred from the DNA. The data hold around 190,000 clones, with 85% to 90% observed a single time. The CDR3 covers 14 residues. The germline V gene has CDR1 SGHRS and CDR2 YFSETQ. V lost 3 bases, J lost 4 bases, and 13 bases lay in between. This clone appeared a single time. The rearrangement links TRBV5-1 to TRBJ2-5; TRBD2 might be the D (6 bases). The sample taken for sequencing was peripheral blood. The clonotype originates from a man aged 70-80 years with active or convalescent COVID-19. DNA for the CDR3: TGCGCCAGCAGCTCGGGGGTGATAGGAGAGACCCAGTACTTC. This codes for CASSSGVIGETQYF. Full variable domain (rest looked up from reference TRBV5-1 and TRBJ2-5): KAGVTQTPRYLIKTRGQQVTLSCSPISGHRSVSWYQQTPGQGLQFLFEYFSETQRNKGNFPGRFSGRQFSNSRSEMNVSTLELGDSALYLCASSSGVIGETQYFGPGTRLLVL.